The sequence of this TCR beta chain was determined in a study of CD8+ T cells in alopecia areata. The overall study: Treated patients were dosed with oral tofacitinib, taking 5 to 10 mg twice daily.

There are a few counts of this clone. Its specificity is not known. CDR1 and CDR2 from the germline V gene are SGDLS and YYNGEE. The CDR3 has 15 residues. Unmatched junction bases numbered 10, after V lost 2 bases and J lost 5 bases. From alopecia areata patients, lesional scalp punch biopsies and peripheral blood were collected. PBMCs, the starting material, were the source of sorted CD4+ and CD8+ T cells. After isolation, RNA underwent reverse transcription to generate cDNA as the sequencing template. TCRdb's table, derived via immunoSEQ multiplex PCR, lists solely in-frame clones and lacks some. The data hold 150,000 or so clones, with around 47% observed a single time. Study-wide results and limits: TCRs were shared less clearly across patients than in mice, possibly for HLA-related reasons.

Specimen: CD4+ T cells sorted from blood. This sequence was found in a human donor with alopecia areata. The chain couples TRBV9 to TRBJ2-7; 7 nucleotides agree with TRBD1. In DNA form, the CDR3 reads TGTGCCAGCAGCGTTGGGACGACAGGGATCCACGAGCAGTACTTC. Translation gives CASSVGTTGIHEQYF.